These 24 T cell receptor beta chains came from one sample sequenced in a study of monozygotic twins with inflammatory bowel disease. Using the 5' RACE reads, TCRdb records one entry per CDR3 protein without DNA. This table holds around 150,000 distinct CDR3 sequences. The source material was blood. Receptor source: a human donor with ulcerative colitis or Crohn's disease, or a healthy co-twin of an affected twin (not recorded which).

The chain couples TRBV27 to TRBJ2-1; no DNA is available, so the TRBD1 call from TCRdb remains unchecked. Germline V gene data show CDR1 as MNHEY and CDR2 as SMNVEV (reference sequence). The CDR3 loop spans 17 amino acids. Here the CDR3 reads CASSPTGREVPYNEQFF.

The chain links TRBV5-1 to TRBJ2-1; lacking DNA, the TRBD2 call made by TCRdb goes unchecked. The germline CDR1 and CDR2 sequences are SGHRS and YFSETQ. The CDR3 contains 15 residues. The CDR3 loop is CASSLGAREGDEQFF. The variable domain in full, completed from reference TRBV5-1 and TRBJ2-1, reads KAGVTQTPRYLIKTRGQQVTLSCSPISGHRSVSWYQQTPGQGLQFLFEYFSETQRNKGNFPGRFSGRQFSNSRSEMNVSTLELGDSALYLCASSLGAREGDEQFFGPGTRLTVL.

The chain recombines TRBV10-3 with TRBJ1-1; TCRdb's D call, TRBD1, is unchecked because there is no DNA. The CDR3 sequence is 16 residues long. The germline V gene has CDR1 ENHRY and CDR2 SYGVKD. CDR3 protein: CAISESKGPLSTEAFF.

V usage is TRBV30 and J usage is TRBJ2-5; TCRdb returns TRBD2, unconfirmable since there is no DNA. Germline values: CDR1 GTSNPN, CDR2 SVGIG (reference sequence). The CDR3 is 14 amino acids. CDR3 sequence: CAWSVGGGGETQYF.

The rearrangement joins TRBV20-1 to TRBJ2-1; TCRdb's assignment of TRBD2 cannot be checked, as there is no DNA. Germline lookup yields CDR1 DFQATT and CDR2 SNEGSKA (reference sequence). The CDR3 runs to 14 residues. The CDR3 reads CSATTSGKHNEQFF.

The chain employs TRBV3-1 and TRBJ1-1; as DNA is missing, the TRBD1 call by TCRdb cannot be tested. This CDR3 is 16 amino acids long. CDR1 LGHDT and CDR2 YNNKEL come from the germline V gene (reference sequence). Here the CDR3 reads CASSPDKFRGSSEAFF. The full variable domain, completed using reference TRBV3-1 and TRBJ1-1, is DTAVSQTPKYLVTQMGNDKSIKCEQNLGHDTMYWYKQDSKKFLKIMFSYNNKELIINETVPNRFSPKSPDKAHLNLHINSLELGDSAVYFCASSPDKFRGSSEAFFGQGTRLTVV.

V gene TRBV30 combines with J gene TRBJ2-7; TCRdb's assignment of TRBD2 cannot be checked, as there is no DNA. There are 17 residues in the CDR3. Germline CDR1 GTSNPN, CDR2 SVGIG (reference sequence). The CDR3 sequence is CASWTSGSDSVSHEQYF.

This chain joins TRBV5-1 and TRBJ1-1; TCRdb designates TRBD1, a call that cannot be tested without DNA. There are 15 residues in the CDR3. Per germline, CDR1 SGHRS and CDR2 YFSETQ. The CDR3: CASSLAVNGATEAFF.

The rearrangement joins TRBV9 to TRBJ1-5; checking the TCRdb D call of TRBD1 is not possible without DNA. The length of the CDR3 is 14 residues. Germline loops: CDR1 SGDLS, CDR2 YYNGEE. CDR3 loop: CASSETDNNQPQHF. The whole variable domain, filled in from reference TRBV9 and TRBJ1-5, reads DSGVTQTPKHLITATGQRVTLRCSPRSGDLSVYWYQQSLDQGLQFLIQYYNGEERAKGNILERFSAQQFPDLHSELNLSSLELGDSALYFCASSETDNNQPQHFGDGTRLSIL.

The chain is built from TRBV9 and TRBJ2-3; TCRdb's D gene call, TRBD1, goes unchecked for lack of DNA. The length of the CDR3 is 14 residues. Per the germline V gene, CDR1 is SGDLS and CDR2 is YYNGEE. CDR3 amino acids: CASSVGTGLDTQYF.

The rearrangement uses TRBV18 and TRBJ1-2; TCRdb returns TRBD1, unconfirmable since there is no DNA. The CDR3 length is 13 residues. Germline values: CDR1 KGHSH, CDR2 LQKENI. This chain's CDR3 is CASSPTGLYDYTF. The full variable domain, its missing parts supplied by reference TRBV18 and TRBJ1-2, is NAGVMQNPRHLVRRRGQEARLRCSPMKGHSHVYWYRQLPEEGLKFMVYLQKENIIDESGMPKERFSAEFPKEGPSILRIQQVVRGDSAAYFCASSPTGLYDYTFGSGTRLTVV.

The chain's CDR3 is CASSFPGLAPYEQYF. This chain joins TRBV5-6 and TRBJ2-7; TCRdb's D call, TRBD2, is unchecked because there is no DNA. The CDR3 sequence is 15 residues long. Germline CDR1 SGHDT, CDR2 YYEEEE.

The chain links TRBV24-1 to TRBJ2-5. Germline V gene sequence: CDR1 KGHDR, CDR2 SFDVKD. This CDR3 is built from 12 residues. The CDR3 spells CATSDPQETQYF.

The chain is built from TRBV27 and TRBJ2-1; TCRdb outputs TRBD2, but without DNA this stays unchecked. The length of the CDR3 is 15 residues. Germline CDR1 reads MNHEY; CDR2 reads SMNVEV (reference sequence). CDR3 in amino acids: CASSFSRVAGGEQFF.

The chain combines TRBV5-1 with TRBJ1-4. The germline V gene has CDR1 SGHRS and CDR2 YFSETQ. The CDR3 consists of 13 residues. The CDR3 sequence is CASSLDRGEKLFF.

This rearrangement joins TRBV20-1 to TRBJ1-1; TCRdb outputs TRBD1, but without DNA this stays unchecked. The CDR3 covers 16 residues. CDR1 DFQATT and CDR2 SNEGSKA come from the germline V gene (reference sequence). This CDR3 reads CSAPDRPLSLNTEAFF.

The chain uses TRBV6-4 and TRBJ2-1; the D call of TRBD2 rests on TCRdb alone, since no DNA is present to check it. The CDR3 is 15 residues long. CDR1 is MRHNA, CDR2 SNTAGT, per germline. The CDR3 reads CASSALAGVANEQFF.

This chain joins TRBV5-4 and TRBJ2-2. The germline V gene encodes CDR1 SGHNT and CDR2 YYREEE (reference sequence). The CDR3 covers 15 residues. The CDR3 reads CASSLERTDTGELFF. Full variable domain (rest looked up from reference TRBV5-4 and TRBJ2-2): ETGVTQSPTHLIKTRGQQVTLRCSSQSGHNTVSWYQQALGQGPQFIFQYYREEENGRGNFPPRFSGLQFPNYSSELNVNALELDDSALYLCASSLERTDTGELFFGEGSRLTVL.

The chain uses TRBV28 and TRBJ2-7. Per the germline V gene, CDR1 is MDHEN and CDR2 is SYDVKM. This CDR3 comprises 15 residues. The CDR3 reads CASSFKADGFYEQYF.

The chain joins TRBV4-1 to TRBJ2-7; TCRdb returns TRBD2, unconfirmable since there is no DNA. From germline, CDR1 is MGHRA and CDR2 YSYEKL. CDR3 length equals 18 residues. The CDR3 reads CASSQPVGTSGTTYEQYF.

The rearrangement links TRBV20-1 to TRBJ2-3; the D call of TRBD2 rests on TCRdb alone, since no DNA is present to check it. Germline V CDR1 and CDR2: DFQATT, SNEGSKA (reference sequence). There are 15 residues in the CDR3. CDR3 protein: CSASRTSGLLDTQYF.

V and J are TRBV25-1 and TRBJ2-7; TCRdb calls TRBD1, which cannot be checked without DNA. CDR3 length: 13 amino acids. The V gene's germline CDR1 is MGHDK and CDR2 SYGVNS. This CDR3 is CASTWQGAYEQYF.

The chain joins TRBV9 to TRBJ2-2. The CDR3 is 13 amino acids. The germline V gene has CDR1 SGDLS and CDR2 YYNGEE. The CDR3 sequence: CASSVSRPGELFF.

The V gene is TRBV6-5, the J gene TRBJ1-3; TCRdb names TRBD1, which stays unverified in the absence of DNA. Germline V CDR1 and CDR2: MNHEY, SVGAGI. The CDR3 covers 15 residues. This CDR3 is CASSWTGHTGNTIYF.